This TCR beta chain was sequenced during a study of control samples from healthy donors and cancer patients. TCRdb keeps only in-frame clones here, not all; method: immunoSEQ multiplex PCR. The sample contains approximately 150,000 clones, 90% to 95% of which appear only once. Trimming shortened V by 1 base and J by 2 bases, and 13 bases separated the two germline ends. Germline lookup yields CDR1 WNHNN and CDR2 SYGVQD (reference sequence). The CDR3 consists of 16 residues. The sample was blood. The rearrangement links TRBV10-1 to TRBJ2-3, with D perhaps assigned TRBD1 or TRBD2 (6 bases each). This TCR was sampled from a man aged 35-49 years in good health. The CDR3: CASSEWWGANTDTQYF. DNA of the CDR3: TGCGCCAGCAGTGAGTGGTGGGGGGCGAACACAGATACGCAGTATTTT.